Presented here are 11 T cell receptor beta chains from one specimen sequenced in a study of CD8 T cells in Susac syndrome. Reverse transcription of about 0.5 to 1 ug RNA used random hexamers. TCRdb itself ran the immunoSEQ multiplex PCR reads through MiXCR, one entry per CDR3 protein. The sample records 100,000 or so distinct CDR3 sequences, about 95% being singletons. Sequenced material: CD8+ T cells from PBMCs. Every receptor here comes from a human donor with Susac syndrome.

The rearrangement uses TRBV24-1 and TRBJ2-7, with a tentative D call TRBD2 (6 bases). V was trimmed by 12 bases and J by 4 bases, leaving 6 bases between them. Germline lookup yields CDR1 KGHDR and CDR2 SFDVKD. CDR3 size: 9 residues. The CDR3 DNA reads TGTGCCGGAGGGTACGAGCAGTACTTC. It codes for CAGGYEQYF.

The rearrangement links TRBV25-1 to TRBJ2-7; D ambiguous. The CDR3 is 15 residues long. V dropped 3 bases and J dropped 2 bases, with 14 bases sitting between them. Germline loops: CDR1 MGHDK, CDR2 SYGVNS. CDR3 sequence: CASSEIVRSTYEQYF. The CDR3 DNA reads as TGTGCCAGCAGTGAGATTGTCAGGTCCACCTACGAGCAGTACTTC.

V and J are TRBV29-1 and TRBJ2-1, with unresolved D. The CDR3 runs to 10 residues. CDR1 is SQVTM, CDR2 ANQGSEA, per germline. Deletions cut 7 bases from V and 9 bases from J, with 10 bases between. CDR3 coding DNA: TGCAGCGGACGGATAACTGAGCAGTTCTTC. Encoded protein: CSGRITEQFF.

The chain carries TRBV29-1 and TRBJ2-3, with D unresolved. Trimming took 6 bases from V and 1 from J, leaving 11 bases between them. Per germline, CDR1 SQVTM and CDR2 ANQGSEA. This CDR3 region has 13 residues. The CDR3: CSVEQWGTDTQYF. Written as DNA, the CDR3 is TGCAGCGTGGAACAGTGGGGCACAGATACGCAGTATTTT.

This sequence joins TRBV5-1 and TRBJ2-1; D gene ambiguous. The CDR3 extends over 12 amino acids. Between the trimmed V and J ends, which lost 0 bases and 10 bases, there was a span of 8 bases. Germline V gene sequence: CDR1 SGHRS, CDR2 YFSETQ. As DNA, the CDR3 is TGCGCCAGCAGCTTGGGTCTAGAAGAGCAGTTCTTC. Translating it yields CASSLGLEEQFF.

J is TRBJ2-7 and V is TRBV12-3 or TRBV12-4; no firm D call. The germline V and J ends were trimmed by 5 bases and 2 bases, with 7 bases remaining between them. CDR3 length: 12 residues. CDR3 coding DNA: TGTGCCAGCAGTCTGCACACCTACGAGCAGTACTTC. Amino acids: CASSLHTYEQYF.

V usage is TRBV4-2 and J usage is TRBJ2-5, with 10 bases identical to TRBD2. The germline V gene encodes CDR1 LGHNA and CDR2 YNFKEQ. This CDR3 comprises 16 residues. V gave up 2 bases and J gave up 5 bases; unmatched junction bases: 8. The CDR3 DNA is TGTGCCAGCAGCCAAACGCCGGGACTAGCGTCGGAGACCCAGTACTTC. This encodes CASSQTPGLASETQYF.

The chain carries TRBV20-1 and TRBJ1-5, with D unresolved. Between the trimmed V and J ends, which lost 6 bases and 0 bases, there was a span of 12 bases. The CDR3 totals 14 residues. Germline lookup yields CDR1 DFQATT and CDR2 SNEGSKA (reference sequence). CDR3 bases: TGCAGTGCCACCGACACTTATAGCAATCAGCCCCAGCATTTT. Protein: CSATDTYSNQPQHF.

This clonotype was picked up one time. The chain has TRBV20-1 and TRBJ2-7; D call uncertain. V shed 6 bases and J shed 3 bases, with 15 bases lying between them. Germline assignment: CDR1 DFQATT and CDR2 SNEGSKA (reference sequence). The CDR3 has 13 residues. CDR3 bases: TGCAGTGCGCGGCCCGTCTCAGGCTACGAGCAGTACTTC. This sequence encodes CSARPVSGYEQYF.

Only a few counts were recorded for this clonotype. This chain links TRBV14 with TRBJ2-3; no reliable D call. Germline CDR1 reads SGHDN; CDR2 reads FVKESK. V was pared by 1 base and J by 11 bases, with 10 bases between. The CDR3 consists of 12 residues. The CDR3 region has the DNA TGTGCCAGCAGCCAAGGATTTTCGCGGCAGTATTTT. Amino acids: CASSQGFSRQYF.

The rearrangement links TRBV15 to TRBJ1-5, with a tentative D call TRBD1 (6 bases). The CDR3 is made up of 16 amino acids. Germline lookup yields CDR1 LNHNV and CDR2 YYDKDF (reference sequence). Trimming shortened V by 0 bases and J by 6 bases, and 15 bases separated the two germline ends. The chain's CDR3 is CATSRDRQASGQPQHF. The CDR3 nucleotides read TGTGCCACCAGCAGAGATCGACAGGCTTCGGGTCAGCCCCAGCATTTT. Variable domain in full (rest from reference TRBV15 and TRBJ1-5): DAMVIQNPRYQVTQFGKPVTLSCSQTLNHNVMYWYQQKSSQAPKLLFHYYDKDFNNEADTPDNFQSRRPNTSFCFLDIRSPGLGDTAMYLCATSRDRQASGQPQHFGDGTRLSIL.